This T cell receptor (beta chain) came from a study of cytomegalovirus exposure and HLA in healthy donors. Study-level results: A link between a missense DCLRE1C variant and TCR beta V- and J-gene trimming emerged from a later analysis.

The PCR had 60 Vbeta and 13 Jbeta primers. Some clones are missing from TCRdb's copy, which holds only in-frame ones; the method was immunoSEQ multiplex PCR. The sample includes roughly 120,000 clones, 60% to 85% of them seen just once. In the case of this clone: Antigen specificity is unknown.

CDR1 and CDR2 (germline): SGHDT, YYEEEE. There are 15 residues in the CDR3. Trimming shortened V by 4 bases and J by 7 bases, and 18 bases separated the two germline ends. This receptor was identified in a man aged 50-59 years in good health and CMV-seronegative. V and J are TRBV5-6 and TRBJ2-1; maybe TRBD1 (6 bases). Source material: PBMCs. CDR3 DNA: TGTGCCAGCAGCCCTGCAGGGGTCCTCTGGAATGAGCAGTTCTTC. Amino acid sequence: CASSPAGVLWNEQFF.